This TCR beta chain was recovered during a study of blood T cells in healthy people across ages (dated by TCRdb to 2014 to 2015). For the study in its entirety: In model experiments, template switching captured about one uniquely barcoded TCR beta cDNA molecule for every two T cells. The study measured age-related changes in TCR beta repertoire diversity using deep sequencing normalized with unique cDNA molecular identifiers. The donors were divided into four age groups: young (average around 15 years), middle-aged (around 41), aged (about 61) and long-lived (more than 75). Donors of different ages were randomly distributed across sequencing lanes to avoid experimental bias. Using the same blood draw, the study looked at two additional independent replicas of 1 million unique cDNA reads for two donors, one aged 18 to 30 and the other aged 80 or older. Study-wide conclusions, independent of this receptor: A strong correlation was found between observed TCR beta diversity and the percentage of naive T cells measured by flow cytometry. Donor CMV infection status was unknown, potentially confounding age-related changes in expanded clonotypes. Observed TCR beta diversity per million T cells fell roughly linearly with age, and a significant reduction was already apparent by age around 44. Compared with the aged group, the long-lived group had more naive CD4+ T cells, fewer expanded clones and increased TCR diversity, suggesting age selection. Estimates of total diversity based on one million sequenced T cells were considered lower bounds and underestimates. Bulk unsorted PBMC profiling prevented conclusive comparison of naive and antigen-experienced compartments.

On this clonotype itself: Its antigen remains unidentified. The input lacks base qualities; no much larger clone sits a single base away.

Taken from cysteine to phenylalanine, the CDR3 has 13 residues. The only DNA kept is the CDR3, 39 bases in frame from the first base. The germline V gene sets CDR1 to MNHEY and CDR2 to SVGAGI. Trimming removed 6 bases from V and 5 bases from J; the gene matches leave 4 bases unexplained. The 39 donors, aged 6 to 90 years, were systemically healthy Caucasian individuals from Russia. About 9.6 milliliters of peripheral blood were collected from each donor into EDTA-treated Vacutainer tubes. Ficoll-Paque density-gradient centrifugation was used to isolate PBMCs, with at least 6 million per sample. Trizol reagent was used to extract total RNA from the PBMCs, yielding at least 5 micrograms per sample. The percentages of naive CD45RAhigh/CD27high T cells were determined by flow cytometry on a PBMC aliquot from every donor. The library was prepared using 5' RACE. Sequencer: Illumina HiSeq 2500. A second PCR of about 6 to 12 cycles was run with a J-beta primer mix and a sample-barcoded 5' primer. A unique molecular identifier was introduced onto each TCR beta cDNA molecule by a template-switch 5' adaptor carrying 12 random nucleotides. Each sample yielded at least 2.5 million CDR3-containing paired-end reads. First-strand cDNA was synthesized from all RNA with the Mint cDNA synthesis kit, primed by a TRBC-specific oligonucleotide. All cDNA was treated with uracil-DNA glycosylase and then went through a first 18-cycle PCR with the universal primers M1SS and BC2_uni_R. Regarding the original processing steps: For normalization, 1 million high-quality reads, each with a distinct molecular identifier, were randomly selected from each sample. Reads with shared molecular identifiers were discarded instead of being binned into consensus sequences. MiTCR, with a Q25 quality threshold and the strictest error-elimination algorithm, was used for CDR3 identification, clonotype clustering and error correction. A nonparametric unseen species model with Euler transformation was used to estimate a lower bound on total TCR beta diversity. TCRdb cleaned the public reads at Q25 with fastp, built clones with MiXCR and kept in-frame beta chains. Records with the same CDR3 protein are collapsed into one entry carrying the most frequent genes and DNA. The V and J calls follow TCRdb's processing rather than the paper's. The sample profile shows approximately 1.5 million distinct CDR3 sequences; 34% of them were found once. Of the sample, over 9% falls within the top ten clones.

In this chain, TRBV6-5 is recombined with TRBJ2-3; 8 bases in the middle match TRBD2. The sequence was obtained from a woman aged 25 to 39 in good health. The sequencing input was blood. The nucleotide sequence reads TGTGCCAGCAGGCGGGGGGTGGGAGATACGCAGTATTTT. The translation is CASRRGVGDTQYF.